These 21 T cell receptor beta chains came from one sample sequenced in a study of T cell repertoires in cytomegalovirus infection. TCRdb re-analysed the reads in MiXCR, keeping a single row per CDR3 protein. The sample has fewer than 1,000,000 distinct CDR3 sequences, approximately 31% seen once. The antigens of these receptors remain unknown. Sample: cultured CD8+ T cells from PBMCs, taken from culture after CMV antigen stimulation. The source of these receptors is a human donor in good health (CMV status not recorded). Some clones in this sample may be carry-over from other donors' samples.

This chain uses TRBV6-5 with TRBJ1-2, with D possibly TRBD1 on 5 matching bases. The CDR3 has 13 residues. Germline CDR1 and CDR2: MNHEY and SVGAGI. Trimming left V 6 bases short and J 4 bases short, with 12 bases between. The CDR3 is CASRTGQGYGYTF. The CDR3 nucleotides read TGTGCCAGCAGGACCGGCCAGGGCTATGGCTACACCTTC.

On this clonotype: Germline and junction disagree at one end, which may indicate a read error. The V and J genes are TRBV12-5 and TRBJ2-1, with TRBD2 matching 11 bases. This CDR3 is built from 14 residues. Germline assignment: CDR1 LGHNT and CDR2 FRNRAP. CDR3 amino acids: CASGLAGGMNERFF. CDR3 nucleotide sequence: TGTGCTAGTGGTCTAGCGGGGGGAATGAATGAGCGGTTCTTC.

This chain uses TRBV7-9 with TRBJ2-3, with TRBD1 identical over 7 bases. The CDR3 covers 16 residues. Losses at the gene ends were 5 bases for V and 1 base for J; bases not matched to a gene: 9. CDR1 is SEHNR, CDR2 FQNEAQ, per germline (reference sequence). The CDR3 region is CASSPLTGMGTDTQYF. The DNA of the CDR3 is TGTGCCAGCAGCCCACTGACAGGGATGGGCACAGATACGCAGTATTTT. The full variable domain, with the rest looked up from reference TRBV7-9 and TRBJ2-3, is DTGVSQNPRHKITKRGQNVTFRCDPISEHNRLYWYRQTLGQGPEFLTYFQNEAQLEKSRLLSDRFSAERPKGSFSTLEIQRTEQGDSAMYLCASSPLTGMGTDTQYFGPGTRLTVL.

This clonotype was counted between two and nine times. V usage is TRBV5-5 and J usage is TRBJ1-5; no clear D gene. Trimming shortened V by 2 bases and J by 6 bases, and 12 bases separated the two germline ends. Germline-derived CDR1 and CDR2 are SGHKS and YYEKEE (reference sequence). The CDR3 consists of 14 residues. The CDR3 DNA reads as TGTGCCAGCAGCTTTCTGGGTTTGGGTCAGCCCCAGCATTTT. Its protein product is CASSFLGLGQPQHF.

In the case of this clonotype: A much larger clone differs by one base, so this may be a read error. V usage is TRBV7-8 and J usage is TRBJ1-1; D remains unclear. CDR1 and CDR2 from the germline V gene are SGHVS and FQNEAQ. The CDR3 spans 12 residues. The CDR3 DNA follows: TGTGCCAACAGCGAACAAGGGCCTGAAGCTTTCTTT. Translation: CANSEQGPEAFF.

This clonotype was observed a few times. The gene calls are TRBV7-8 and TRBJ2-3, with TRBD2 matching over 8 bases. Germline CDR1 reads SGHVS; CDR2 reads FQNEAQ. The CDR3 runs 16 residues. J gave up 4 bases and V 5 bases, and 11 bases lay outside the gene matches. The CDR3 DNA is TGTGCCAGCAGCGTTGAATGGGGACTAGGGGCAGATACGCAGTATTTT. It is translated as CASSVEWGLGADTQYF.

V gene TRBV27 combines with J gene TRBJ2-7, with a possible D match to TRBD2 (6 bases). This CDR3 region has 14 residues. CDR1 is MNHEY and CDR2 is SMNVEV in the germline V gene (reference sequence). The germline V and J ends were trimmed by 4 bases and 3 bases, with 13 bases remaining between them. The CDR3 reads CASSSFAGSYEQYV. The DNA for the CDR3 is TGTGCCAGCAGTTCCTTCGCGGGGAGCTACGAGCAGTACGTC.

The gene calls are TRBV12-3 or TRBV12-4 and TRBJ1-1; D not certain. The length of the CDR3 is 13 residues. V was shortened by 9 bases and J by 4 bases, with 15 bases between the two germline ends. CDR3 DNA sequence: TGTGCCAGTTTTCTGGGTTGGGGCACTGAAGCTTTCTTT. Translating gives CASFLGWGTEAFF.

The sample holds one count of this clonotype. This chain joins TRBV5-1 and TRBJ2-1; a weak D match, TRBD1 (6 bases). With 6 bases removed from V and 6 bases from J, the gap between germline ends came to 19 bases. Germline V CDR1 and CDR2: SGHRS, YFSETQ. The CDR3 runs to 15 residues. CDR3 amino acids: CASTWTVGGGNEQFF. The DNA for the CDR3 is TGCGCCAGCACCTGGACAGTTGGAGGAGGCAATGAGCAGTTCTTC.

The rearrangement links TRBV11-3 to TRBJ2-1; 10 bases align to TRBD1. The germline gives CDR1 SGHNT, CDR2 YENEEA. Unmatched junction bases numbered 5, after V lost 3 bases and J lost 3 bases. CDR3 length: 16 amino acids. The CDR3 DNA reads as TGTGCCAGCAGCTTGACAGGGGGCGATTTCTACAATGAGCAGTTCTTC. Translating it yields CASSLTGGDFYNEQFF.

The sample holds many counts of this clonotype. This chain links TRBV7-8 with TRBJ2-3, with 11 positions matching TRBD2. The trim removed 1 base at V and 0 bases at J, leaving 6 bases unmatched. The CDR3 sequence is 18 residues long. Per germline, CDR1 SGHVS and CDR2 FQNEAQ. The CDR3 sequence: CASSLVATSGASTDTQYF. Written as DNA, the CDR3 is TGTGCCAGCAGCTTAGTCGCGACTAGCGGGGCTAGCACAGATACGCAGTATTTT.

A few counts support this clonotype. The chain uses TRBV6-1 and TRBJ2-3, with D possibly being TRBD2 (5 bases). Between the trimmed V and J ends, which lost 5 bases and 2 bases, there was a span of 17 bases. Per the germline V gene, CDR1 is MNHNS and CDR2 is SASEGT. The CDR3 has 16 residues. Here the CDR3 DNA reads TGTGCCAGCAGTTCGGAGGAACAACCCAACACAGATACGCAGTATTTT. It codes for CASSSEEQPNTDTQYF.

This chain connects TRBV4-2 to TRBJ2-1; D is uncertain. The V end was cut by 0 bases, the J end by 1 base, with 4 bases between. Germline CDR1 LGHNA, CDR2 YNFKEQ. The CDR3 consists of 14 residues. DNA of the CDR3: TGTGCCAGCAGCCAAGAGACATCCTACAATGAGCAGTTCTTC. It translates to CASSQETSYNEQFF.

The gene calls are TRBV7-8 and TRBJ2-7, with 8 bases that match TRBD1. This CDR3 has 13 residues. Trimming took 6 bases from V and 4 from J; bases not matched to a gene: 5. Germline V gene lookup returns CDR1 SGHVS and CDR2 FQNEAQ. The CDR3 sequence is CASSGDRRYEQYV. The CDR3 DNA reads as TGTGCCAGCAGTGGGGACAGGCGATACGAGCAGTACGTC.

The DNA of the CDR3 is TGCGCCAGCAGCCTTGAGCCGTTTGGAGAGCAGTTCTTC. As protein: CASSLEPFGEQFF. This chain connects TRBV5-1 to TRBJ2-1; D not resolved. In germline, CDR1 is SGHRS, CDR2 YFSETQ. This CDR3 contains 13 residues. V lost 4 bases and J lost 10, with 15 bases in between.

The CDR3 sequence is CASSLAVTIPRAFF. DNA for the CDR3: TGTGCCAGCAGCTTAGCGGTGACAATTCCGAGAGCTTTCTTT. The chain joins TRBV7-6 to TRBJ1-1; D uncertain. This CDR3 region has 14 residues. Germline V lookup: CDR1 SGHVS, CDR2 FNYEAQ. Trimming took 0 bases from V and 10 from J, leaving 15 bases between them.

The CDR3 region has the DNA TGTGCCAGCAGTTACTCCCGACTAGCGGGGGGGCCGGGCAATGAGCAGTTCTTC. It encodes CASSYSRLAGGPGNEQFF. The chain has TRBV6-6 and TRBJ2-1, with 14 bases identical to TRBD2. Germline V CDR1 and CDR2: MNHNY, SVGAGI (reference sequence). V gave up 0 bases and J gave up 6 bases; unmatched junction bases: 7. This CDR3 contains 18 residues.

The chain recombines TRBV7-8 with TRBJ2-3; D gene ambiguous. The CDR3 loop spans 14 amino acids. CDR1 and CDR2 (germline): SGHVS, FQNEAQ. The V and J ends lost 6 bases and 6 bases respectively, with 16 bases between them. CDR3 region: CASSPVWAGDTQYF. For the CDR3, the DNA is TGTGCCAGCAGTCCAGTCTGGGCCGGGGATACGCAGTATTTT.

This clonotype was seen more than once but under ten times. DNA for the CDR3: TGTGCCAGCACCCCCCTGGCCTTTCCGAACACTGAAGCTTTCTTT. It encodes CASTPLAFPNTEAFF. The gene calls are TRBV7-9 and TRBJ1-1; the D is unclear. The V end lost 7 bases, the J end lost 1 base, and 16 bases lay between the germline ends. The CDR3 length is 15 residues. Germline-derived CDR1 and CDR2 are SEHNR and FQNEAQ (reference sequence).

This clonotype was observed a handful of times. One end of the junction does not line up with germline, which may come from a read error. The genes are TRBV7-6 and TRBJ2-7; 7 bases are shared with TRBD1. The CDR3 runs to 13 residues. In germline, CDR1 is SGHVS, CDR2 FNYEAQ. For the CDR3, the DNA is TGTGCTAGCAGCTTCGCAGGGGGTTTCGAGCAGTACTTC. It encodes CASSFAGGFEQYF.

As to this clonotype: This may be a read error, as it is one base from a much larger clone. The chain combines TRBV6-6 with TRBJ1-1; TRBD1 might be the D (5 bases). Trimming removed 4 bases from V and 0 bases from J, with 6 bases in between. Germline CDR1 is MNHNY and CDR2 is SVGAGI (reference sequence). The CDR3 has 13 amino acids. The CDR3 loop is CASSWTMNTEAFF. The CDR3 region has the DNA TGTGCCAGCAGTTGGACAATGAACACTGAAGCTTTCTTT.